The 21 T cell receptor beta chains reported below all come from one sample, sequenced in a study of blood T cells in healthy people across ages. Next came a second PCR, run for 7 to 11 cycles, which used a sample-barcoded 5' primer along with a J-beta primer mix. In TCRdb, the 5' RACE reads were re-called with MiXCR into one record per CDR3 protein. Of about 720,000 distinct CDR3 sequences in the sample, approximately 22% are singletons; the top ten hold 22%. Sequencing input: blood. These receptors all stem from a man in his 70s in good health.

This clonotype came up a few times. This chain links TRBV10-3 with TRBJ2-7; TRBD1 aligns across 8 bases. This CDR3 is built from 14 residues. J gave up 1 base and V 2 bases, and 1 base lay outside the gene matches. CDR1 ENHRY and CDR2 SYGVKD come from the germline V gene. The DNA of the CDR3 is TGTGCCATCAGTGAGCGACAGGGGTCCTACGAGCAGTACTTC. Amino acids: CAISERQGSYEQYF.

V is TRBV12-3 or TRBV12-4 and J is TRBJ2-4; 7 bases align to TRBD2. Germline trimming cut 0 bases from V and 4 bases from J; bases unmatched to any gene: 9. The CDR3 runs to 17 residues. The chain's CDR3 is CASSLAQGRREKNIQYF. In DNA, the CDR3 is TGTGCCAGCAGTTTAGCACAAGGTAGGCGGGAGAAAAACATTCAGTACTTC.

The chain is built from TRBV20-1 and TRBJ2-3; D is ambiguous. CDR3 length: 14 amino acids. From germline, CDR1 is DFQATT and CDR2 SNEGSKA (reference sequence). Deletions cut 5 bases from V and 0 bases from J, with 12 bases between. For the CDR3, the DNA is TGCAGTGCTGACCCCCCCGTAAGCACAGATACGCAGTATTTT. Amino acids: CSADPPVSTDTQYF.

This clonotype was counted ten times or more. The chain is built from TRBV5-1 and TRBJ2-3, with D possibly TRBD1 on 6 matching bases. Per the germline V gene, CDR1 is SGHRS and CDR2 is YFSETQ. This CDR3 region has 16 residues. Trimming shortened V by 4 bases and J by 0 bases, and 15 bases separated the two germline ends. The CDR3 DNA sequence: TGCGCCAGCAGCCTCCGGACAGCTCCAAGCACAGATACGCAGTATTTT. Its protein is CASSLRTAPSTDTQYF.

V and J are TRBV27 and TRBJ2-7; D is uncertain. Germline loops: CDR1 MNHEY, CDR2 SMNVEV (reference sequence). The CDR3 has 14 amino acids. V was pared by 8 bases and J by 4 bases, with 18 bases between. CDR3 coding DNA: TGTGCCAGCTCCAGCCCGAACAATGGGTACGAGCAGTACTTC. Translated, it gives CASSSPNNGYEQYF.

The chain is built from TRBV7-6 and TRBJ1-5; D unclear. V lost 2 bases, J lost 2 bases, and 19 bases lay in between. CDR1 and CDR2 from the germline V gene are SGHVS and FNYEAQ. The CDR3 extends over 18 amino acids. The CDR3 coding sequence is TGTGCCAGCAGCTTAAGGGCTGTGGGCAGGTCTGGCAATCAGCCCCAGCATTTT. Protein sequence: CASSLRAVGRSGNQPQHF.

A few counts support this clonotype. This rearrangement joins TRBV4-1 to TRBJ2-3; weak D call: TRBD2 (6 bases). Germline values: CDR1 MGHRA, CDR2 YSYEKL. The CDR3 sequence is 14 residues long. The V end was cut by 0 bases, the J end by 4 bases, with 8 bases between. The CDR3 sequence is CASSQEWGADTQYF. The CDR3 DNA follows: TGCGCCAGCAGCCAAGAATGGGGGGCAGATACGCAGTATTTT.

The rearrangement uses TRBV12-3 or TRBV12-4 and TRBJ2-3, with 9 bases lining up with TRBD2. V trimming: 5 bases; J trimming: 0 bases; junction bases outside the gene matches: 6. There are 16 residues in the CDR3. CDR3 DNA sequence: TGTGCCAGCAGTACGGGACTAGCAGCTAGCACAGATACGCAGTATTTT. It encodes CASSTGLAASTDTQYF.

The chain carries TRBV7-9 and TRBJ2-3, with D unclear. This CDR3 has 15 amino acids. With 3 bases removed from V and 3 bases from J, the gap between germline ends came to 13 bases. CDR1 and CDR2 (germline): SEHNR, FQNEAQ (reference sequence). Here the CDR3 DNA reads TGTGCCAGCAGCTTTGGAGTCCCGAGTACAGATACGCAGTATTTT. Encoded protein: CASSFGVPSTDTQYF.

This clonotype came up a few times. The V gene is TRBV5-1, the J gene TRBJ2-3, with D possibly being TRBD2 (6 bases). The V end lost 0 bases, the J end lost 5 bases, and 13 bases lay between the germline ends. The length of the CDR3 is 15 residues. Germline CDR1 and CDR2: SGHRS and YFSETQ. The CDR3 bases are TGCGCCAGCAGCTTGGGGGACTCTTCTGGAGATACGCAGTATTTT. Its translation: CASSLGDSSGDTQYF.

About this clonotype itself: At one end, the junction sequence differs from germline, possibly due to a read error. This chain connects TRBV5-1 to TRBJ2-3; maybe TRBD2 (6 bases). The CDR3 totals 14 residues. Germline lookup yields CDR1 SGHRS and CDR2 YFSETQ. The CDR3 loop reads CASSSTTSTDTLYF. CDR3 sequence (DNA): TGCGCCAGCAGCTCGACTACTAGCACAGATACGCTGTATTTT.

DNA of the CDR3: TGTGCCAGCAGCTTCGGGTTCATAGACCAAGAGACCCAGTACTTC. Amino acids: CASSFGFIDQETQYF. V gene TRBV5-6 combines with J gene TRBJ2-5, with D unresolved. Trimming left V 2 bases short and J 0 bases short, with 11 bases between. Germline V lookup: CDR1 SGHDT, CDR2 YYEEEE. The length of the CDR3 is 15 residues.

This clonotype has only a few counts. This chain uses TRBV12-5 with TRBJ2-5; D assignment may be TRBD1 or TRBD2 (5 bases each). CDR1 is LGHNT and CDR2 is FRNRAP in the germline V gene. There are 12 residues in the CDR3. V was clipped by 8 bases and J by 1 base, with 8 bases between them. The DNA for the CDR3 is TGTGCTAGTAAGGGGAGCCAAGAGACCCAGTACTTC. Translation gives CASKGSQETQYF.

The chain combines TRBV20-1 with TRBJ1-5; D is ambiguous. CDR1 DFQATT and CDR2 SNEGSKA come from the germline V gene (reference sequence). V was clipped by 1 base and J by 2 bases, with 9 bases between them. This CDR3 contains 14 residues. This chain's CDR3 is CSARGTHGNQPQHF. The DNA of the CDR3 is TGCAGTGCTAGAGGCACGCATGGCAATCAGCCCCAGCATTTT.

This sequence joins TRBV29-1 and TRBJ2-5, with TRBD1 matching 7 bases. Germline V lookup: CDR1 SQVTM, CDR2 ANQGSEA. The CDR3 has 13 residues. With 4 bases clipped from V and 5 bases from J, the junction kept 7 bases outside the gene matches. In nucleotides, the CDR3 is TGCAGCGTTGGGAGAGGGGGCGTGGAGACCCAGTACTTC. Translation: CSVGRGGVETQYF.

This rearrangement joins TRBV5-1 to TRBJ2-5, with D tentatively TRBD1 (6 bases). Germline CDR1 and CDR2: SGHRS and YFSETQ. This CDR3 is 14 amino acids long. Trimming cost V 1 base and J 4 bases, with 11 bases left between them. The CDR3 loop is CASSLTGLGETQYF. For the CDR3, the DNA is TGCGCCAGCAGCTTGACAGGGCTGGGAGAGACCCAGTACTTC.

This clonotype was seen a handful of times. At one end the junction does not follow the germline gene, possibly because of a read error. The genes are TRBV7-2 and TRBJ2-3, with D unresolved. Germline V gene sequence: CDR1 SGHTA, CDR2 FQGNSA. The CDR3 totals 15 residues. CDR3 coding DNA: TGTGCCAGCAGACAATACGCGATTCCCACAGCTACGCAGTATTTT. Protein product: CASRQYAIPTATQYF.

Comments on this clonotype: The junction departs from the called germline gene at one end, perhaps through a read error. J is TRBJ1-2 and V is TRBV3-1, with D hard to call. Germline V CDR1 and CDR2: LGHDT, YNNKEL (reference sequence). CDR3 length: 14 residues. The CDR3, as DNA: TGTGCCGGCAGCGGCGGTAGATCGAACTATGGCTACACCTTC. Translated: CAGSGGRSNYGYTF. Full variable domain (remainder filled in from reference TRBV3-1 and TRBJ1-2): DTAVSQTPKYLVTQMGNDKSIKCEQNLGHDTMYWYKQDSKKFLKIMFSYNNKELIINETVPNRFSPKSPDKAHLNLHINSLELGDSAVYFCAGSGGRSNYGYTFGSGTRLTVV.

As to this clonotype: Sequence at one end of the junction differs from germline and may be a read error. The chain carries TRBV12-5 and TRBJ2-5; TRBD1 agrees at 8 bases. The last part of the DNA fits TRBJ2-1 better; the J call may be wrong. CDR3 length equals 15 residues. The germline CDR1 and CDR2 sequences are LGHNT and FRNRAP. The chain's CDR3 is CASGSGQGTYNEQFF. DNA of the CDR3: TGTGCTAGTGGCTCAGGACAGGGCACCTACAACGAGCAGTTCTTC.

This clonotype was observed a handful of times. The rearrangement joins TRBV20-1 to TRBJ1-5; 8 bases are shared with TRBD1. The V gene's germline CDR1 is DFQATT and CDR2 SNEGSKA (reference sequence). The CDR3 runs 12 residues. Trimming removed 6 bases from V and 5 bases from J; junction bases left unmatched: 3. The CDR3 here is CSAGTGHQPQHF. The CDR3 DNA sequence: TGCAGTGCAGGGACAGGCCATCAGCCCCAGCATTTT.

The chain is built from TRBV3-1 and TRBJ2-3; D is ambiguous. Germline CDR1 LGHDT, CDR2 YNNKEL (reference sequence). V was trimmed by 3 bases and J by 2 bases, leaving 6 bases between them. The CDR3 has 13 residues. The chain's CDR3 is CASSQIITDTQYF. In DNA form, the CDR3 reads TGTGCCAGCAGCCAGATAATCACAGATACGCAGTATTTT.